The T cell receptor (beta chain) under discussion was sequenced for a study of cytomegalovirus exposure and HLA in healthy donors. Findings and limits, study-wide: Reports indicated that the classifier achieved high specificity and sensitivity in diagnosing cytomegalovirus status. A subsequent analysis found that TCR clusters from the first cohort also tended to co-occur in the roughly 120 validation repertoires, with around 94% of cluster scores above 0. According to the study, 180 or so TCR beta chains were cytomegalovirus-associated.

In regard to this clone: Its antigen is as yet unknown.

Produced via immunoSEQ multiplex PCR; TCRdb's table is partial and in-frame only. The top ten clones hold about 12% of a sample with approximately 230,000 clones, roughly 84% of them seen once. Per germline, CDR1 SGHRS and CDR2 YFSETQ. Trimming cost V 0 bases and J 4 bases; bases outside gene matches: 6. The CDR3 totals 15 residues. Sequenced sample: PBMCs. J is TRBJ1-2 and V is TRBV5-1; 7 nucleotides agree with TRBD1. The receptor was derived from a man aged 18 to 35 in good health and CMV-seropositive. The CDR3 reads CASSLAITGVYGYTF. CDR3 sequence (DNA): TGCGCCAGCAGCTTGGCTATAACAGGGGTCTATGGCTACACCTTC. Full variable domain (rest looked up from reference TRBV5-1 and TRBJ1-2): KAGVTQTPRYLIKTRGQQVTLSCSPISGHRSVSWYQQTPGQGLQFLFEYFSETQRNKGNFPGRFSGRQFSNSRSEMNVSTLELGDSALYLCASSLAITGVYGYTFGSGTRLTVV.